The 18 T cell receptor beta chains below all came from one sample that was sequenced in a study of response to subunit inactivated influenza vaccine. One entry per CDR3 protein results from TCRdb running MiXCR on the RT-PCR reads. This table has over 800,000 distinct CDR3 sequences, 21% appearing once. Sequenced here: PBMCs from blood, sampled around 5 days after vaccination. The receptors derive from a man aged 50 to 60 who received an inactivated influenza vaccine.

J is TRBJ1-2 and V is TRBV12-3 or TRBV12-4; 10 nucleotides line up with TRBD1. Trimming removed 6 bases from V and 5 bases from J; junction bases left unmatched: 15. The CDR3 covers 17 residues. The CDR3 coding sequence is TGTGCCAGCAGCCCACTCATGATGGACAGGGGGTTTTATGGCTACACCTTC. Protein sequence: CASSPLMMDRGFYGYTF.

In this sample, this clonotype turned up once. The chain employs TRBV5-1 and TRBJ2-6; possibly TRBD1 for D (6 bases). Deletions cut 2 bases from V and 2 bases from J, with 14 bases between. CDR1 SGHRS and CDR2 YFSETQ come from the germline V gene. The CDR3 consists of 17 residues. The CDR3 region has the DNA TGCGCCAGCAGCTTAGTTCCCTGGGGGCCTGGGGCCAACGTCCTGACTTTC. It encodes CASSLVPWGPGANVLTF.

This clonotype was picked up a small number of times. The chain has TRBV24-1 and TRBJ2-1; TRBD2 agrees at 8 bases. From germline, CDR1 is KGHDR and CDR2 SFDVKD. Unmatched junction bases numbered 8, after V lost 5 bases and J lost 3 bases. The CDR3 spans 16 residues. CDR3 region: CATSAASGRYYNEQFF. The CDR3, as DNA: TGTGCCACCAGTGCCGCTAGCGGGCGATACTACAATGAGCAGTTCTTC.

The chain couples TRBV12-3 or TRBV12-4 to TRBJ2-5; 11 nucleotides line up with TRBD2. CDR3 length: 14 amino acids. The J segment lost 4 bases and the V segment lost 6 bases, leaving 4 bases of the junction unmatched. For the CDR3, the DNA is TGTGCCAGCAGACTAGCGGGAGCAGGAGAGACCCAGTACTTC. This codes for CASRLAGAGETQYF.

The gene calls are TRBV7-2 and TRBJ2-2; D not resolved. The CDR3 spans 17 residues. V was shortened by 0 bases and J by 3 bases, with 14 bases between the two germline ends. Germline CDR1 SGHTA, CDR2 FQGNSA. In DNA form, the CDR3 reads TGTGCCAGCAGCTTAGCGATTAGCTTGACGCACACCGGGGAGCTGTTTTTT. Translated: CASSLAISLTHTGELFF.

This clonotype has only a few counts. The chain employs TRBV5-6 and TRBJ2-2; the match to TRBD1 covers 9 bases. Germline trimming cut 2 bases from V and 4 bases from J; bases unmatched to any gene: 6. The germline V gene has CDR1 SGHDT and CDR2 YYEEEE. The CDR3 contains 16 residues. The CDR3: CASSLMGQGSTGELFF. CDR3 nucleotides: TGTGCCAGCAGCTTAATGGGACAGGGCTCCACCGGGGAGCTGTTTTTT.

The chain uses TRBV12-3 or TRBV12-4 and TRBJ2-3, with D unresolved. This CDR3 has 15 amino acids. V lost 9 bases and J 1 base, leaving 17 bases between the germline ends. CDR3 DNA: TGTGCCAGTACAACTTCACCCCTCGGCACAGATACGCAGTATTTT. Translation gives CASTTSPLGTDTQYF.

At least ten counts were recorded for this clonotype. The J gene is TRBJ2-4, the V gene TRBV20-1; the D gene is possibly TRBD1 (6 bases). The CDR3 is 14 amino acids. V lost 6 bases to trimming and J lost 3 bases, with 15 bases between them. CDR1 and CDR2 from the germline V gene are DFQATT and SNEGSKA (reference sequence). As DNA, the CDR3 is TGCAGTGCCATGGACAGTAATCTCAAAAACATTCAGTACTTC. Residues: CSAMDSNLKNIQYF.

V and J are TRBV7-2 and TRBJ1-1, with D perhaps matching TRBD1 (6 bases). Trimming removed 5 bases at V and 1 base at J, with 14 bases between. The CDR3 is 15 residues long. Germline CDR1 reads SGHTA; CDR2 reads FQGNSA. The chain's CDR3 is CASSLLMTGNTEAFF. CDR3 in DNA: TGTGCCAGCAGCCTCCTCATGACAGGGAACACTGAAGCTTTCTTT.

The chain carries TRBV12-3 or TRBV12-4 and TRBJ2-3, with D perhaps being TRBD1 or TRBD2 (5 bases each). With 1 base removed from V and 4 bases from J, the gap between germline ends came to 15 bases. This CDR3 is built from 16 residues. The CDR3 sequence: CASSLGLQVGADTQYF. The CDR3, as DNA: TGTGCCAGCAGTTTAGGCTTACAGGTGGGAGCAGATACGCAGTATTTT.

The chain has TRBV7-9 and TRBJ2-1, with D perhaps matching TRBD1 or TRBD2 (7 bases each). Germline lookup yields CDR1 SEHNR and CDR2 FQNEAQ (reference sequence). V was clipped by 4 bases and J by 2 bases, with 18 bases between them. The length of the CDR3 is 17 residues. The CDR3 DNA reads TGTGCCAGCAGCTCCAAGGGGGCGGGGGAGCCCTACAATGAGCAGTTCTTC. Translating it yields CASSSKGAGEPYNEQFF.

This clonotype was seen at least ten times. V gene TRBV10-3 combines with J gene TRBJ2-1; TRBD2 matches 12 bases. Unmatched junction bases numbered 3, after V lost 6 bases and J lost 0 bases. CDR3 length equals 16 residues. From germline, CDR1 is ENHRY and CDR2 SYGVKD. In nucleotides, the CDR3 is TGTGCCATCAGGGCGACTAGCGGGAGCTCCTACAATGAGCAGTTCTTC. It yields the protein CAIRATSGSSYNEQFF.

This clonotype was recorded a few times. V usage is TRBV12-3 or TRBV12-4 and J usage is TRBJ2-7; a weak D match, TRBD1 (5 bases). V was pared by 6 bases and J by 2 bases, with 17 bases between. The CDR3 contains 15 residues. CDR3 residues: CASSAASPGTYEQYF. Here the CDR3 DNA reads TGTGCCAGCAGCGCAGCCTCCCCAGGGACCTACGAGCAGTACTTC.

The DNA of the CDR3 is TGCAGTGCTAGAGCGTCCACCGGGAGGGATAGCAATCAGCCCCAGCATTTT. It codes for CSARASTGRDSNQPQHF. V is TRBV20-1 and J is TRBJ1-5; D not resolved. The ends were cut back, 1 base at V and 0 bases at J, with 16 bases in the middle. There are 17 residues in the CDR3. Germline CDR1 DFQATT, CDR2 SNEGSKA (reference sequence).

At least ten counts were recorded for this clonotype. V is TRBV10-3 and J is TRBJ2-2; D may correspond to TRBD1 or TRBD2 (5 bases each). The CDR3 covers 17 residues. The V and J ends lost 5 bases and 3 bases respectively, with 19 bases between them. Looked up from germline, CDR1 is ENHRY and CDR2 is SYGVKD. The CDR3 sequence: CAISRDGPFHDTGELFF. CDR3 nucleotides: TGTGCCATCAGTCGGGACGGGCCGTTTCACGACACCGGGGAGCTGTTTTTT.

This clonotype was counted a few times. V usage is TRBV4-2 and J usage is TRBJ2-7; D perhaps matches TRBD1 (6 bases). V was cut by 1 base and J by 1 base, with 14 bases left in between. CDR3 size: 16 residues. Germline V CDR1 and CDR2: LGHNA, YNFKEQ. CDR3 sequence (DNA): TGTGCCAGCAGCCAAGGTCCGGCAGGGGAATCCTACGAGCAGTACTTC. Translating gives CASSQGPAGESYEQYF.

This clonotype has only a few counts. This rearrangement joins TRBV11-2 to TRBJ2-7, with D possibly TRBD2 on 6 matching bases. Germline lookup yields CDR1 SGHAT and CDR2 FQNNGV. This CDR3 has 14 residues. Trimming cost V 4 bases and J 0 bases, with 10 bases left between them. The DNA for the CDR3 is TGTGCCAGCAGCTGGCCGCGGGGCTCCTACGAGCAGTACTTC. Translation: CASSWPRGSYEQYF.

The table lists this clonotype with a few counts. CDR3 nucleotides: TGTGCCACTTCACCAGGGAACTCCTACGAGCAGTACTTC. Its protein is CATSPGNSYEQYF. The chain employs TRBV12-3 or TRBV12-4 and TRBJ2-7; possible D gene TRBD1, 5 bases. V was pared by 10 bases and J by 0 bases, with 13 bases between. The CDR3 is 13 amino acids.